The next 7 T cell receptor beta chains were all read from a single sample in a study of cytomegalovirus exposure and HLA in healthy donors. Primers for the PCR totalled 60 Vbeta and 13 Jbeta. TCRdb's copy holds only in-frame clones and misses some; the assay was immunoSEQ multiplex PCR. The sample has around 150,000 clones; around four fifths are singletons. Sequenced input: PBMCs. The receptors here all came from a female donor in good health and CMV-seronegative.

The J gene is TRBJ1-2, the V gene TRBV5-4; 9 bases line up with TRBD1. The CDR3 totals 15 residues. V was clipped by 4 bases and J by 6 bases; unmatched bases: 10. Germline V gene sequence: CDR1 SGHNT, CDR2 YYREEE (reference sequence). CDR3 region: CASSPGGGQGNGYTF. CDR3 DNA sequence: TGTGCCAGCAGCCCTGGCGGAGGACAGGGGAATGGCTACACCTTC.

The chain uses TRBV4-1 and TRBJ2-1; D gene uncertain. Trimming shortened V by 1 base and J by 15 bases, and 13 bases separated the two germline ends. This CDR3 is 12 amino acids long. From germline, CDR1 is MGHRA and CDR2 YSYEKL. CDR3: CASSQVRGRRFF. In DNA, the CDR3 is TGCGCCAGCAGCCAAGTCCGAGGAAGGAGGTTCTTC.

This chain joins TRBV29-1 and TRBJ2-7; 7 bases align to TRBD1. Germline CDR1 is SQVTM and CDR2 is ANQGSEA. The J segment lost 0 bases and the V segment lost 5 bases, leaving 7 bases of the junction unmatched. The CDR3 covers 14 residues. The CDR3 here is CSVLGGRSSYEQYF. Written as DNA, the CDR3 is TGCAGCGTTTTAGGGGGCCGAAGCTCCTACGAGCAGTACTTC.

The chain combines TRBV30 with TRBJ1-2, with 8 bases fitting TRBD1. CDR3 length: 13 residues. From germline, CDR1 is GTSNPN and CDR2 SVGIG (reference sequence). The V and J ends lost 7 bases and 5 bases, in that order; junction bases with no gene match: 9. The CDR3 region has the DNA TGTGCCTCTACCTGGGACAGGTCGTATGGCTACACCTTC. Translation: CASTWDRSYGYTF.

This chain links TRBV28 with TRBJ1-1; D call uncertain. Germline loops: CDR1 MDHEN, CDR2 SYDVKM. Trimming took 7 bases from V and 0 from J, leaving 6 bases between them. CDR3 length: 12 residues. DNA of the CDR3: TGTGCCAGCAAAACGGTGAACACTGAAGCTTTCTTT. Translating gives CASKTVNTEAFF.

This chain connects TRBV5-6 to TRBJ1-2; D unclear. The germline V gene has CDR1 SGHDT and CDR2 YYEEEE. The V end lost 7 bases, the J end lost 8 bases, and 15 bases lay between the germline ends. The CDR3 length is 12 residues. CDR3 sequence reads: CASQLSGGGYTF. The DNA of the CDR3 is TGTGCCAGCCAGCTATCAGGTGGGGGCTACACCTTC.

This clone has only one observation. This chain connects TRBV6-4 to TRBJ2-6; 7 nucleotides agree with TRBD1. CDR1 is MRHNA, CDR2 SNTAGT, per germline. CDR3 size: 14 residues. Trimming cost V 8 bases and J 0 bases; bases outside gene matches: 1. The CDR3 loop is CASGQVSGANVLTF. In DNA, the CDR3 is TGTGCCAGCGGACAGGTCTCTGGGGCCAACGTCCTGACTTTC.